The present entry profiles one T cell receptor (beta chain) with its context. The sample comes from a study of blood T cell repertoires in COVID-19. Here immunoSEQ multiplex PCR was the method, and the copy in TCRdb shows in-frame clones only, minus some. The sample yields approximately 190,000 clones, about four fifths seen once. CDR3 size: 15 residues. Germline values: CDR1 SGDLS, CDR2 YYNGEE. V lost 0 bases to trimming and J lost 2 bases, with 9 bases between them. Sequencing used peripheral blood. This chain joins TRBV9 and TRBJ1-5; D might be TRBD1 (6 bases). This TCR came from a woman in her 40s with acute or convalescent COVID-19. The CDR3 sequence: CASSVDPGGNQPQHF. The CDR3 nucleotides read TGTGCCAGCAGCGTAGACCCAGGGGGCAATCAGCCCCAGCATTTT.